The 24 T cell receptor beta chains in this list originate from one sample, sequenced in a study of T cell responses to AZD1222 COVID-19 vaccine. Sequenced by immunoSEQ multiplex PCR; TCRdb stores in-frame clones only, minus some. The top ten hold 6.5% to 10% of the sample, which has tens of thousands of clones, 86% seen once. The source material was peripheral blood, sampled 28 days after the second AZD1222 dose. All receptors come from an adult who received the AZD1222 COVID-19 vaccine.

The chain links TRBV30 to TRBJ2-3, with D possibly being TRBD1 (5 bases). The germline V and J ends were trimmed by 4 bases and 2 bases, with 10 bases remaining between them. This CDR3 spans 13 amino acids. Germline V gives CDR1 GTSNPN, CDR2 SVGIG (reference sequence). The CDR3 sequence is CAWTTGTTDTQYF. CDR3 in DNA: TGTGCCTGGACTACAGGTACCACAGATACGCAGTATTTT.

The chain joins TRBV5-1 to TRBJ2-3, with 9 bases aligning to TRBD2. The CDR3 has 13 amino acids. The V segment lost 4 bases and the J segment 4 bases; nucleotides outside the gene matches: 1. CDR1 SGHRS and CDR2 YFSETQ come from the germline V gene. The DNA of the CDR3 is TGCGCCAGCAGCATAGCGGGGGCAGATACGCAGTATTTT. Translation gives CASSIAGADTQYF.

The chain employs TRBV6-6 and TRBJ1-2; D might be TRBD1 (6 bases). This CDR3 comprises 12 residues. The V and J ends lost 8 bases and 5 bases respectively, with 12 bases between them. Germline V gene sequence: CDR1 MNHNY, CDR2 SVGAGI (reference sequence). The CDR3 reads CASRNRAYGYTF. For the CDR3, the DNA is TGTGCCAGCCGAAACAGGGCGTATGGCTACACCTTC.

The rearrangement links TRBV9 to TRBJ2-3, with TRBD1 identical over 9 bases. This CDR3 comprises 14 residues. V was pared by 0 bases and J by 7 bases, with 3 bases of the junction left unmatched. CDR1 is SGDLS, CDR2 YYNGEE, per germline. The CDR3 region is CASSVGGQGNTQYF. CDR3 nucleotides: TGTGCCAGCAGCGTAGGGGGACAGGGTAATACGCAGTATTTT.

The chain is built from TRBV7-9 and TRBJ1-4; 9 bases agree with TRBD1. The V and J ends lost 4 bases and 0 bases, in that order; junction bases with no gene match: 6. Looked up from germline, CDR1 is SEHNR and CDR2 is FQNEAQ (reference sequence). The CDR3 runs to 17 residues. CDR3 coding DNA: TGTGCCAGCAGCTATGGGACAGGGCTTGCAACTAATGAAAAACTGTTTTTT. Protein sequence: CASSYGTGLATNEKLFF. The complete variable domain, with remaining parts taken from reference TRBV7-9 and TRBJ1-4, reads DTGVSQNPRHKITKRGQNVTFRCDPISEHNRLYWYRQTLGQGPEFLTYFQNEAQLEKSRLLSDRFSAERPKGSFSTLEIQRTEQGDSAMYLCASSYGTGLATNEKLFFGSGTQLSVL.

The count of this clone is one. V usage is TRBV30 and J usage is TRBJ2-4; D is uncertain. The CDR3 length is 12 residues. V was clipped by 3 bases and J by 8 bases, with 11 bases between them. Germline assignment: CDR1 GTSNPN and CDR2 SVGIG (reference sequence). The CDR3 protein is CAWRNSAYIQYF. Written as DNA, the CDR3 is TGTGCCTGGAGGAACAGTGCTTACATTCAGTACTTC.

Here the CDR3 DNA reads TGTGCCATCAAGCCGGGACTTGAGACTCCCGAGCAGTACTTC. Encoded protein: CAIKPGLETPEQYF. The chain employs TRBV10-3 and TRBJ2-7, with a tentative D call TRBD2 (6 bases). V gave up 7 bases and J gave up 6 bases, with 19 bases separating them. Germline V CDR1 and CDR2: ENHRY, SYGVKD. The length of the CDR3 is 14 residues.

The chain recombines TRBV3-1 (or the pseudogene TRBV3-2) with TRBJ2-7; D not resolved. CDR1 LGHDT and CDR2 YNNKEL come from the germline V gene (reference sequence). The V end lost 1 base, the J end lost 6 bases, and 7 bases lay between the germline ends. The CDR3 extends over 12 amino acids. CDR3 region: CASSQAIGEQYF. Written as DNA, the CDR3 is TGTGCCAGCAGCCAAGCTATTGGCGAGCAGTACTTC.

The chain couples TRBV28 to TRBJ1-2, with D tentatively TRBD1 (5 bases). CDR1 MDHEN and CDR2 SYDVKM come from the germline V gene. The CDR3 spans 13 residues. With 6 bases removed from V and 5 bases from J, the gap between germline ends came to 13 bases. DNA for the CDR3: TGTGCCAGCAGCCCCGGCGGGGCATATGGCTACACCTTC. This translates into CASSPGGAYGYTF.

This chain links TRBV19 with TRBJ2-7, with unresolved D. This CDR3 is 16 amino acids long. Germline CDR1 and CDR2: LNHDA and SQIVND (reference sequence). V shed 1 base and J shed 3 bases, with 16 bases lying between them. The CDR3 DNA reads TGTGCCAGTAGTATAGGGTCTATGGCTCCCTACTACGAGCAGTACTTC. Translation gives CASSIGSMAPYYEQYF.

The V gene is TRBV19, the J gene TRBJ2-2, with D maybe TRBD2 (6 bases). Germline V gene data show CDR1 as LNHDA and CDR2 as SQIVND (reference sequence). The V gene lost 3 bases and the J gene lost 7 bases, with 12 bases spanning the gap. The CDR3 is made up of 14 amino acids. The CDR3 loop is CASSMRERGGELFF. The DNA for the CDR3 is TGTGCCAGTAGTATGCGGGAACGAGGCGGGGAGCTGTTTTTT.

CDR3 DNA: TGTGCCAGCAGCTTTGGACAGGGGGCTGATACGCAGTATTTT. This encodes CASSFGQGADTQYF. This chain uses TRBV5-8 with TRBJ2-3; 11 bases fit TRBD1. Germline assignment: CDR1 SGHTS and CDR2 YDEGEE. After removal of 2 bases from V and 6 bases from J, the junction contained 2 bases not matched to a gene. This CDR3 spans 14 amino acids.

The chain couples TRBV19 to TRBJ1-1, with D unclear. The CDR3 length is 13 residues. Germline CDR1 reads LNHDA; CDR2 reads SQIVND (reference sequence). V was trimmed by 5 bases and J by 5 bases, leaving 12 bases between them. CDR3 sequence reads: CASSPLRGTEAFF. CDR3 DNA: TGTGCCAGTAGTCCACTCAGAGGGACTGAAGCTTTCTTT.

DNA for the CDR3: TGTGCCAGCAGCTCCGAAAGGTTAGACACTGAAGCTTTCTTT. Translating gives CASSSERLDTEAFF. The chain combines TRBV5-5 with TRBJ1-1; D unresolved. This CDR3 contains 14 residues. The V gene's germline CDR1 is SGHKS and CDR2 YYEKEE (reference sequence). V lost 3 bases, J lost 3 bases, and 12 bases lay in between.

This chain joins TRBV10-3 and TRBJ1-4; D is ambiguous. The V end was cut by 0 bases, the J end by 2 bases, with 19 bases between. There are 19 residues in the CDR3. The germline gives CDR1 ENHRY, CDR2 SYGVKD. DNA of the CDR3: TGTGCCATCAGTGAGTCTGACATTAGGGTTCCGGGGACTAATGAAAAACTGTTTTTT. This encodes CAISESDIRVPGTNEKLFF.

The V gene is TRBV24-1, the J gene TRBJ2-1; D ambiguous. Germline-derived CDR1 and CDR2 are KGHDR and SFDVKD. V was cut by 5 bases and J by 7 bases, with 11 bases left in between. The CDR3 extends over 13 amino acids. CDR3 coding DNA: TGTGCCACCAGTGGCAGCAGTTGGAATGAGCAGTTCTTC. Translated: CATSGSSWNEQFF.

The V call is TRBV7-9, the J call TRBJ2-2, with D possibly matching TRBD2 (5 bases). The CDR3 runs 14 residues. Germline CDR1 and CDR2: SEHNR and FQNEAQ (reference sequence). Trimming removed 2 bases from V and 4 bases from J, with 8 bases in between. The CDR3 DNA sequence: TGTGCCAGCAGCTTAAACGCGGGCACCGGGGAGCTGTTTTTT. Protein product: CASSLNAGTGELFF.

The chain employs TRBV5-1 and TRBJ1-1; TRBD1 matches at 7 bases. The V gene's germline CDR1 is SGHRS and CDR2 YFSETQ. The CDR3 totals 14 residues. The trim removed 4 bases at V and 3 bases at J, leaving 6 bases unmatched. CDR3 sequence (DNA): TGCGCCAGCAGCCAACAGGGGTGGGACACTGAAGCTTTCTTT. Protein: CASSQQGWDTEAFF.

This CDR3 is CATSERGSGANVLTF. CDR3 nucleotide sequence: TGTGCCACCAGCGAAAGGGGCTCTGGGGCCAACGTCCTGACTTTC. The chain employs TRBV15 and TRBJ2-6, with TRBD1 as a possible D gene (5 bases). V gave up 5 bases and J gave up 0 bases, with 8 bases separating them. The germline V gene has CDR1 LNHNV and CDR2 YYDKDF (reference sequence). The CDR3 length is 15 residues.

CDR3 protein: CASSSIPGGYNEQFF. For the CDR3, the DNA is TGCGCCAGCAGCTCCATCCCGGGAGGTTACAATGAGCAGTTCTTC. The gene calls are TRBV5-1 and TRBJ2-1; 7 nucleotides agree with TRBD2. Germline V lookup: CDR1 SGHRS, CDR2 YFSETQ. Germline trimming cut 3 bases from V and 4 bases from J; bases unmatched to any gene: 7. The CDR3 is 15 residues long.

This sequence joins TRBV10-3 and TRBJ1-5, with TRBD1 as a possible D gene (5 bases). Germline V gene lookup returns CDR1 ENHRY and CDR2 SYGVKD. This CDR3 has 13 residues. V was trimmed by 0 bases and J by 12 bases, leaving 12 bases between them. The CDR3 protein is CAISESGERGQHF. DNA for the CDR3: TGTGCCATCAGTGAGTCGGGGGAGCGAGGCCAGCATTTT.

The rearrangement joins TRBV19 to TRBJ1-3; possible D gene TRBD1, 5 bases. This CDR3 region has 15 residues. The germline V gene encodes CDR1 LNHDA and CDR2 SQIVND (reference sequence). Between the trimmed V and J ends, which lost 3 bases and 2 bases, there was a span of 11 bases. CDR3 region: CASSIGGDTGNTIYF. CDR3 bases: TGTGCCAGTAGTATCGGAGGGGATACTGGAAACACCATATATTTT.

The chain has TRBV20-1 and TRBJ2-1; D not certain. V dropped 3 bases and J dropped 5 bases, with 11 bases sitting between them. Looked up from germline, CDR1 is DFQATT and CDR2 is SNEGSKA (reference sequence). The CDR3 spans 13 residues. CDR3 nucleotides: TGCAGTGCTAGTGCTCGACTCAACAATGAGCAGTTCTTC. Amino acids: CSASARLNNEQFF.

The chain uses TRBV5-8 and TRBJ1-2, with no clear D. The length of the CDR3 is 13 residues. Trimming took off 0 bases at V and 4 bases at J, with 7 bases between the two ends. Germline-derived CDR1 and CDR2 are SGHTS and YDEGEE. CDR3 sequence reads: CASSLAGVYGYTF. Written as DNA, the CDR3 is TGTGCCAGCAGCTTGGCCGGGGTCTATGGCTACACCTTC.